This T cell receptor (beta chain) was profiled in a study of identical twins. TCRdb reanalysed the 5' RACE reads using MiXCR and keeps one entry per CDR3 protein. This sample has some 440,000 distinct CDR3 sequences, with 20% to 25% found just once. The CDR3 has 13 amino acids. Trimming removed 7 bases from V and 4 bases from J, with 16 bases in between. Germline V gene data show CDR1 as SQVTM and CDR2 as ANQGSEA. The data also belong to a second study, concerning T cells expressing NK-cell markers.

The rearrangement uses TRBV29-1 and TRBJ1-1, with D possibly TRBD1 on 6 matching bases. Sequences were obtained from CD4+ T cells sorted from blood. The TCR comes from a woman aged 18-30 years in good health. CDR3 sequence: CSAQGGSLTEAFF. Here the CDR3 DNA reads TGCAGCGCCCAAGGGGGGTCCCTCACTGAAGCTTTCTTT.